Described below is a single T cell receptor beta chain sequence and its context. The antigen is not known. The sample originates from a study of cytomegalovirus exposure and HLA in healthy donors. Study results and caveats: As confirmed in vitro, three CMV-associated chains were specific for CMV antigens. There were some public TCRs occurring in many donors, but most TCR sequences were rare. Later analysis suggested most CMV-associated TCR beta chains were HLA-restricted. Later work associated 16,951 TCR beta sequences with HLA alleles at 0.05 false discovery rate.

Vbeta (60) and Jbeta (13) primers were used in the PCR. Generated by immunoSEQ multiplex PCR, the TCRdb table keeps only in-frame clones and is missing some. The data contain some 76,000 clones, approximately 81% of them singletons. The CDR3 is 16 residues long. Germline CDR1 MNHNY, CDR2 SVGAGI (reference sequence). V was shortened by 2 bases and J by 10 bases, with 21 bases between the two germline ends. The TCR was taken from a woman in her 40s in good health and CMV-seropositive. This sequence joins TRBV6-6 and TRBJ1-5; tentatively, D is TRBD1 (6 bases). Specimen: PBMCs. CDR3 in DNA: TGTGCCAGCAGTTACGGGGGGCGAGGGGCGGGGGACCCCCAGCATTTT. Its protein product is CASSYGGRGAGDPQHF.